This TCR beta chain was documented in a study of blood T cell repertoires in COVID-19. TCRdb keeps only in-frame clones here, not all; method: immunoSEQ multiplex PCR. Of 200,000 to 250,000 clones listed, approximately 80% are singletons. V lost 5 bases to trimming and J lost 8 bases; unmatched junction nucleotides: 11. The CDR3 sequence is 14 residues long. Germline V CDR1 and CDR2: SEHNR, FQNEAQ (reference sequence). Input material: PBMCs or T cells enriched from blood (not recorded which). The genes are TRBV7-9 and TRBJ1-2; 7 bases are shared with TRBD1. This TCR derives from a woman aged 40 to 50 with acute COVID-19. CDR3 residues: CASSTVDRAGGYTF. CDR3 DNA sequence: TGTGCCAGCAGCACCGTAGACAGGGCTGGGGGCTACACCTTC.